Detailed here is one TCR beta chain. Its specificity is unknown. The germline gene is not matched at one end of the junction; a read error may be the cause. This record belongs to a study of T cells after yellow fever vaccination. By 5'RACE template switching, TCR cDNA was produced, with a universal primer site and UMIs added in the process. MiXCR, run by TCRdb on the 5' RACE reads, gives a single entry per CDR3 protein. The sample lists roughly 170,000 distinct CDR3 sequences, roughly 6.2% occurring once. Study-wide findings and caveats: Subsequent to the booster, the majority of primary-vaccination clones reappeared (about 97% CD4, approximately 90% CD8). Clonotypes found in both CD4 and CD8 compartments made up a small share. FACS-sorted repertoires could contain abundant clonotypes contaminating from the bulk population.

CDR1 is LGHNA, CDR2 YSLEER, per germline. The CDR3 runs to 16 residues. This TCR derives from a man aged 18 to 30 who received the YFV17D yellow fever vaccine. The V and J genes are TRBV4-3 and TRBJ2-5; 7 nucleotides line up with TRBD2. The source material was CD4+ T cells sorted from PBMCs, sampled on the day of the first yellow fever vaccination. CDR3 nucleotide sequence: TGCGACAGCAGCCAAGATTACGCCAGCGGGGAAGAGACCCAGTACTTC. This gives the protein CDSSQDYASGEETQYF.